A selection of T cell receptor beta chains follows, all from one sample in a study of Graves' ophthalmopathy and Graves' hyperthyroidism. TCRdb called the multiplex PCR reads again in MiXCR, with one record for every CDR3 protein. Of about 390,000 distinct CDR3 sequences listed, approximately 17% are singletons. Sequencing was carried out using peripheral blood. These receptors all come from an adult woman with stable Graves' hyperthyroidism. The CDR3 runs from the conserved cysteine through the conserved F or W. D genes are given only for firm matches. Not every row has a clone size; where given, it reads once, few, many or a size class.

CASSVRDRGPSDYGYTF TGTGCCAGCAGCGTCCGGGACAGGGGGCCTTCGGACTATGGCTACACCTTC TRBD1 TRBJ1-2 few TRBV4-2
CASSQWRRGQETQYF TGTGCCAGCAGCCAATGGCGGCGGGGACAAGAGACCCAGTACTTC . TRBJ2-5 many TRBV3-1
CASTYGGAKQPQHF TGTGCCAGCACCTACGGAGGGGCGAAGCAGCCCCAGCATTTT . TRBJ1-5 many TRBV6-1
CASKMDRGWNTEAFF TGTGCCAGCAAGATGGACAGGGGGTGGAACACTGAAGCTTTCTTT TRBD1 TRBJ1-1 many TRBV28
CATRIPGQGYYEQYF TGTGCCACCAGGATACCGGGACAGGGGTACTACGAGCAGTACTTC TRBD1 TRBJ2-7 few TRBV24-1
CASSQTGIYEQYF TGTGCCAGCAGCCAAACAGGGATCTACGAGCAGTACTTC . TRBJ2-7 many TRBV28
CASSYQQIEQYF TGTGCCAGCAGTTACCAACAGATCGAGCAGTACTTC . TRBJ2-7 many TRBV6-2/TRBV6-3
CASSLEVALPQYF TGTGCCAGCAGTTTAGAGGTAGCCCTTCCGCAGTACTTC . TRBJ2-7 . TRBV12-3/TRBV12-4
CASNLPHYEQYF TGTGCCAGCAACCTACCCCACTACGAGCAGTACTTC . TRBJ2-7 . TRBV28
CASSQDWGTQYF TGCGCCAGCAGCCAAGATTGGGGGACCCAGTACTTC . TRBJ2-5 many TRBV4-3
CASKAQGAYEQYF TGCGCCAGCAAGGCCCAGGGGGCATACGAGCAGTACTTC TRBD1 TRBJ2-7 many TRBV10-2
CASSPGQGAVQYF TGTGCCAGCAGCCCGGGACAGGGGGCAGTGCAGTACTTC TRBD1 TRBJ2-7 . TRBV6-1
CSAFEGLGGYTF TGCAGTGCATTCGAAGGGCTGGGGGGCTACACCTTC . TRBJ1-2 many TRBV20-1
CASRDQPGELFF TGTGCCAGCCGCGATCAGCCCGGGGAGCTGTTTTTT . TRBJ2-2 many TRBV12-3/TRBV12-4
CATSTDRTGRYTF TGTGCCACCAGCACGGACAGGACAGGCCGCTACACCTTC TRBD1 TRBJ1-2 once TRBV15
CASSQQDRKETQYF TGTGCCAGCAGTCAGCAGGACAGAAAAGAGACCCAGTACTTC . TRBJ2-5 many TRBV28
CASSRTGDEAFF TGTGCCAGCAGCCGGACAGGGGATGAGGCTTTCTTT TRBD1 TRBJ1-1 . TRBV12-3/TRBV12-4
CSASAGEVVMPQHF TGCAGTGCTAGCGCGGGGGAGGTCGTTATGCCCCAGCATTTT . TRBJ1-5 many TRBV20-1
CASSGLFGRLSYEQYF TGTGCCAGCTCTGGATTGTTTGGGAGGCTATCCTACGAGCAGTACTTC . TRBJ2-7 many TRBV28
CASSLGGQGSSYEQYF TGTGCCAGCAGCTTAGGGGGACAGGGCTCCTCCTACGAGCAGTACTTC TRBD1 TRBJ2-7 many TRBV11-3
CASSSQTVYGYTF TGTGCCAGTAGTTCCCAGACAGTCTATGGCTACACCTTC . TRBJ1-2 . TRBV19
CASSLNRQETQYF TGTGCCAGCAGTTTAAACAGACAAGAGACCCAGTACTTC . TRBJ2-5 many TRBV12-3/TRBV12-4
CASSPLTSGGAKNIQYF TGTGCCAGCAGTCCCCTGACTAGCGGAGGAGCCAAAAACATTCAGTACTTC TRBD2 TRBJ2-4 many TRBV6-1
CSAMGVNNSPLHF TGCAGTGCTATGGGCGTCAATAATTCACCCCTCCACTTT . TRBJ1-6 many TRBV20-1
CATSSPKGYYEQYF TGTGCCACCAGCAGCCCAAAGGGCTACTACGAGCAGTACTTC . TRBJ2-7 . TRBV15
CSARAADRDGVDSNQPQHF TGCAGTGCTAGAGCCGCGGACAGGGACGGAGTGGATAGCAATCAGCCCCAGCATTTT TRBD1 TRBJ1-5 many TRBV20-1
CAWSLPGQGHGYTF TGTGCCTGGAGTCTACCGGGACAGGGTCATGGCTACACCTTC TRBD1 TRBJ1-2 many TRBV30
CASRLTGGGYTF TGTGCCAGTAGACTAACAGGGGGCGGCTACACCTTC TRBD1 TRBJ1-2 many TRBV19
CASSLHDRGAFF TGTGCCAGCAGCTTACACGACAGGGGGGCTTTCTTT TRBD1 TRBJ1-1 many TRBV11-2
CASSRYMGTEAFF TGTGCCAGCAGCCGTTACATGGGCACTGAAGCTTTCTTT . TRBJ1-1 many TRBV11-2
CAWSVGGNTGELFF TGTGCCTGGAGTGTAGGAGGGAACACCGGGGAGCTGTTTTTT . TRBJ2-2 many TRBV30
CASSRTGEQSPLHF TGTGCCAGCAGCCGGACAGGGGAACAATCACCCCTCCACTTT TRBD1 TRBJ1-6 . TRBV12-3/TRBV12-4
CASSYGTYNSPLHF TGCGCCAGCAGCTACGGAACCTATAATTCACCCCTCCACTTT . TRBJ1-6 few TRBV4-1
CASSQVSSSGYTF TGTGCCAGCAGTCAAGTCTCATCTTCTGGCTACACCTTC . TRBJ1-2 many TRBV3-1
CASSQAQHEAFF TGCGCCAGCAGCCAAGCTCAACATGAAGCTTTCTTT . TRBJ1-1 many TRBV4-1
CASSPREDYGYTF TGTGCCAGCAGCCCCAGGGAGGACTATGGCTACACCTTC . TRBJ1-2 many TRBV6-5
CASSLAVWGTEAFF TGTGCCAGCAGCTTAGCTGTTTGGGGCACTGAAGCTTTCTTT . TRBJ1-1 . TRBV7-2
CASSALRKGSNYGYTF TGTGCCAGCAGCGCCTTGCGTAAAGGGTCTAACTATGGCTACACCTTC . TRBJ1-2 many TRBV11-3
CSVRAGTADGAFF TGCAGTGTTAGAGCCGGGACAGCTGATGGAGCTTTCTTT TRBD1 TRBJ1-1 . TRBV20-1
CASSLNLEYYEQYF TGTGCCAGCAGCTTGAATCTAGAATATTACGAGCAGTACTTC . TRBJ2-7 many TRBV5-5
CAISRGGRSYEQYF TGTGCCATCAGTCGCGGCGGGAGGTCCTACGAGCAGTACTTC TRBD2 TRBJ2-7 many TRBV10-3
CASSYFDLRETQYF TGTGCCAGCAGTTACTTCGACTTACGGGAGACCCAGTACTTC . TRBJ2-5 . TRBV6-5
CASVERGDYNEQFF TGCGCCAGCGTTGAGCGGGGGGACTACAATGAGCAGTTCTTC TRBD2 TRBJ2-1 few TRBV10-2
CASSVTLLAEAFF TGTGCCAGCAGTGTAACACTCCTGGCTGAAGCTTTCTTT . TRBJ1-1 many TRBV6-1
CASSLGLGPGQETQYF TGTGCCAGCAGCTTAGGGCTAGGTCCTGGCCAAGAGACCCAGTACTTC . TRBJ2-5 many TRBV7-2
CSVEDPARLRGTQYF TGCAGCGTTGAAGATCCAGCCAGACTCCGGGGGACCCAGTACTTC . TRBJ2-5 many TRBV29-1
CASSARQGGNYGYTF TGTGCCAGCAGCGCCCGACAGGGAGGTAACTATGGCTACACCTTC TRBD1 TRBJ1-2 few TRBV5-5
CASSLTGSDYGYSF TGTGCCAGCAGTTTGACAGGGAGTGACTATGGCTACAGCTTC TRBD1 TRBJ1-2 . TRBV12-3/TRBV12-4
CSALQPRGTGELFF TGCAGTGCTTTACAACCCCGTGGCACCGGGGAGCTGTTTTTT . TRBJ2-2 few TRBV20-1
CASRTSGLSSYEQYF TGTGCCAGCAGGACTAGCGGCTTGAGCTCCTACGAGCAGTACTTC TRBD2 TRBJ2-7 once TRBV28
CASSTRQGPTSYEQYF TGTGCCAGTAGTACCCGACAGGGCCCGACCTCCTACGAGCAGTACTTC TRBD1 TRBJ2-7 many TRBV19
CASSLGGAGATYEQYF TGTGCCAGCAGCTTAGGTGGGGCGGGAGCGACCTACGAGCAGTACTTC TRBD2 TRBJ2-7 many TRBV7-8